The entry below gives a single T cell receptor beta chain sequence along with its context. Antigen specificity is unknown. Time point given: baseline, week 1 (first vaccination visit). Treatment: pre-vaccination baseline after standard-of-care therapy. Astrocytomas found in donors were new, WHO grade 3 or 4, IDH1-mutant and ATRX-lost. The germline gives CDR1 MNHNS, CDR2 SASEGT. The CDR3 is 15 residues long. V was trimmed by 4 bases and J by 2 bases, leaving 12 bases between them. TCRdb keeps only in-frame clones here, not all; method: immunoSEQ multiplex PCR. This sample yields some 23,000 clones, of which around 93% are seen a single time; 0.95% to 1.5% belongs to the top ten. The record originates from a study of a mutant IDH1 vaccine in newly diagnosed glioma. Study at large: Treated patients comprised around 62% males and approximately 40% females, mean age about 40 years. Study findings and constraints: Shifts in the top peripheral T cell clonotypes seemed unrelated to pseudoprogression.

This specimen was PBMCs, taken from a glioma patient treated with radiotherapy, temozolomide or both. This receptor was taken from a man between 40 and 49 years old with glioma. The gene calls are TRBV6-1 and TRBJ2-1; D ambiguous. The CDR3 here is CASSVRTVTYNEQFF. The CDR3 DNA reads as TGTGCCAGCAGTGTGAGAACAGTTACCTACAATGAGCAGTTCTTC.